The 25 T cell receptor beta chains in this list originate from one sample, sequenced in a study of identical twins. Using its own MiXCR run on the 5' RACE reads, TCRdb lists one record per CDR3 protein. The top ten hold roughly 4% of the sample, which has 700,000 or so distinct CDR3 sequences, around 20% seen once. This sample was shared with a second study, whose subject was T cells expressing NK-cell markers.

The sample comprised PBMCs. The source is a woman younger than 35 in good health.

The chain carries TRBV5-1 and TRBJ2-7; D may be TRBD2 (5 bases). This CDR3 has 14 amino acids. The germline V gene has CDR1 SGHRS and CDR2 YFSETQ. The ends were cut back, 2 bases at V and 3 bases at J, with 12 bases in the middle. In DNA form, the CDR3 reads TGCGCCAGCAGCTTTTCGGGGATCGGCTACGAGCAGTACTTC. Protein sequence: CASSFSGIGYEQYF.

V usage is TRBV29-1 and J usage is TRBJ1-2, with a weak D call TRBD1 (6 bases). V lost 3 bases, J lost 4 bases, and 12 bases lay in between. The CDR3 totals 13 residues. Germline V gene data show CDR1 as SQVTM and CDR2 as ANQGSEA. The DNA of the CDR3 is TGCAGCGTTGAGGTAACAGGGACCTATGGCTACACCTTC. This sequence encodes CSVEVTGTYGYTF.

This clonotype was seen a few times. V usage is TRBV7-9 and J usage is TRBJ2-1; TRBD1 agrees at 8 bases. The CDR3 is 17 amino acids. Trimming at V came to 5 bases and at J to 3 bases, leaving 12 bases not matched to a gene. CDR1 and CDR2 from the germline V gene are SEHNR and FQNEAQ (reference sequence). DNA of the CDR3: TGTGCCAGCAGCCGAAAAGGGACAGGCCCAATCTACAATGAGCAGTTCTTC. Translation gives CASSRKGTGPIYNEQFF.

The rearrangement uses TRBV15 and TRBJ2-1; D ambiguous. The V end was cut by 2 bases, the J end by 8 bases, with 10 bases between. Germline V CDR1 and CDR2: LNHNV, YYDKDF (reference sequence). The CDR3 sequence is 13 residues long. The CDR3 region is CATSRPSGDEQFF. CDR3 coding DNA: TGTGCCACCAGCAGACCCTCAGGAGATGAGCAGTTCTTC.

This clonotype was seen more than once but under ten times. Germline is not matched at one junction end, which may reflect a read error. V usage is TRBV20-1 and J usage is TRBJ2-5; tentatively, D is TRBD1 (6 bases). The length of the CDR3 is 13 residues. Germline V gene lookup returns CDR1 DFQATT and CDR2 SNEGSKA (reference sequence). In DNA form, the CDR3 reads TGCAGTGCTAAAAACAGGGTCCAAGAGACCAAGTACTTC. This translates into CSAKNRVQETKYF.

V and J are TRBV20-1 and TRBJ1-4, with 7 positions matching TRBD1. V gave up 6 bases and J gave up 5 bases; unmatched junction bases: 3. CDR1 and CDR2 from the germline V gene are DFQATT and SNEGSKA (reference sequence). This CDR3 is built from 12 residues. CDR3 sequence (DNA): TGCAGTGCCTCGGGACAGAATGAAAAACTGTTTTTT. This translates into CSASGQNEKLFF.

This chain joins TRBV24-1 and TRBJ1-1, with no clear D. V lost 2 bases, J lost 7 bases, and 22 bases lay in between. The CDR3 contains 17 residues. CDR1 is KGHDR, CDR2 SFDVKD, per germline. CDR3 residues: CATSDWYQIPRLSEAFF. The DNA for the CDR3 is TGTGCCACCAGTGATTGGTACCAGATCCCCAGGCTGAGTGAAGCTTTCTTT.

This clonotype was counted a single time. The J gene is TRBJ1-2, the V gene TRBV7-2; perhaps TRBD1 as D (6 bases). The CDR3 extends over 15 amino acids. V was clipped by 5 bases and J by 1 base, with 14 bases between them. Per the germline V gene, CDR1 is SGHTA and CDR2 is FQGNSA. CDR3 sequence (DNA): TGTGCCAGCAGCCACGGGACAACCATTAACTATGGCTACACCTTC. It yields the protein CASSHGTTINYGYTF.

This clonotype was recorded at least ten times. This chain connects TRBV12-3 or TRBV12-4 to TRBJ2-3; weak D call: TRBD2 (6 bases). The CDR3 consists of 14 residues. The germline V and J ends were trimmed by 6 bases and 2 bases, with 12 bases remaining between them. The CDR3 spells CASSLGLDTDTQYF. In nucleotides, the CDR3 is TGTGCCAGCAGCTTGGGACTTGACACAGATACGCAGTATTTT.

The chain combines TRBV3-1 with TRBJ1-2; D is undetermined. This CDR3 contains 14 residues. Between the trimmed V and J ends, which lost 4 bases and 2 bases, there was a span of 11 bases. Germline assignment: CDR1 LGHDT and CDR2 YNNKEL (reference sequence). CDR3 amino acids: CASSPNSNNYGYTF. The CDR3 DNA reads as TGTGCCAGCAGCCCGAACAGCAACAACTATGGCTACACCTTC.

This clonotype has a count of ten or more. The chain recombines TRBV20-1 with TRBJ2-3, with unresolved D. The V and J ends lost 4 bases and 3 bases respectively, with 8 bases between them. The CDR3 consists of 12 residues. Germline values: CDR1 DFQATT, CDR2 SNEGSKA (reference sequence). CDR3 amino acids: CSATLSTDTQYF. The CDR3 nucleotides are TGCAGTGCTACACTGAGTACAGATACGCAGTATTTT.

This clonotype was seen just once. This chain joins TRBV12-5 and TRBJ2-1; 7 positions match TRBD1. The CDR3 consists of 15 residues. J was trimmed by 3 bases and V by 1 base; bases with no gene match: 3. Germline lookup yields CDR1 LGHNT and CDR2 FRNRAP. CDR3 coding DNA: TGTGCTAGTGGTTTGGGACAGGGCCTCTACAATGAGCAGTTCTTC. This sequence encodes CASGLGQGLYNEQFF. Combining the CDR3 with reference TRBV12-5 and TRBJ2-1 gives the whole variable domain DARVTQTPRHKVTEMGQEVTMRCQPILGHNTVFWYRQTMMQGLELLAYFRNRAPLDDSGMPKDRFSAEMPDATLATLKIQPSEPRDSAVYFCASGLGQGLYNEQFFGPGTRLTVL.

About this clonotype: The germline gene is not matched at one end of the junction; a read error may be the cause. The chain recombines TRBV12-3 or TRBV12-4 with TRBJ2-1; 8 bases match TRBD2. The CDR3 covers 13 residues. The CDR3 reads CASSPGLVHELFF. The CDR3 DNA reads TGTGCCAGCAGCCCGGGACTAGTCCATGAGCTGTTCTTC.

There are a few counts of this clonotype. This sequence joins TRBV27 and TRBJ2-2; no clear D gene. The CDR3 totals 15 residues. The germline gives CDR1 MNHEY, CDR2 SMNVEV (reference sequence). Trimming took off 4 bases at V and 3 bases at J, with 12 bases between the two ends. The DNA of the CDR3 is TGTGCCAGCAGTTACGGAAGGGTGGACACCGGGGAGCTGTTTTTT. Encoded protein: CASSYGRVDTGELFF.

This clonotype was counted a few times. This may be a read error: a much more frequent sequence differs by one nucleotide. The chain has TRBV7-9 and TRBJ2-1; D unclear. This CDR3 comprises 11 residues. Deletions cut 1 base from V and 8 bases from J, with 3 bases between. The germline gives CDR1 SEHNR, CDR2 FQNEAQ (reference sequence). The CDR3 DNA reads TGTGCCAGCAGCTTAGACCATGAGCAGTTCTTC. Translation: CASSLDHEQFF.

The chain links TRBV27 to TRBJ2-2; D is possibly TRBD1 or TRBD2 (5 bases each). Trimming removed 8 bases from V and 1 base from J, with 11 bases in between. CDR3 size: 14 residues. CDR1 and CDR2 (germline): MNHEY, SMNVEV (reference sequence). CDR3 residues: CASASGQNTGELFF. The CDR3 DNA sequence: TGTGCCAGCGCCTCGGGGCAGAACACCGGGGAGCTGTTTTTT.

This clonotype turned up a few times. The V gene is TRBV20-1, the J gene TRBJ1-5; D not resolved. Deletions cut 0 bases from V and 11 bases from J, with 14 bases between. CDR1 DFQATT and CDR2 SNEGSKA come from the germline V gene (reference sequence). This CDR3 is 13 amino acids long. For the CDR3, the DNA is TGCAGTGCTAGAGATATGGTGACCGGGACCCAGCATTTT. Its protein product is CSARDMVTGTQHF.

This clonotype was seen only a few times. The CDR3: CATSDPAAGAGELFF. The CDR3 DNA reads TGTGCCACCAGTGATCCGGCCGCCGGGGCCGGGGAGCTGTTTTTT. The rearrangement uses TRBV24-1 and TRBJ2-2; D may be TRBD2 (5 bases). The CDR3 is made up of 15 amino acids. Between the trimmed V and J ends, which lost 3 bases and 6 bases, there was a span of 13 bases. Germline V gene lookup returns CDR1 KGHDR and CDR2 SFDVKD.

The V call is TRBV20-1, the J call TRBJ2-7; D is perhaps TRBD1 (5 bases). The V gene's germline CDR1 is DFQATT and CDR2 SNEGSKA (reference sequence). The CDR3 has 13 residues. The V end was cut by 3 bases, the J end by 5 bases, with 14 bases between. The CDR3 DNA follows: TGCAGTGCTAGGAAGGCAGGGCAAGACGAGCAGTACTTC. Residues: CSARKAGQDEQYF.

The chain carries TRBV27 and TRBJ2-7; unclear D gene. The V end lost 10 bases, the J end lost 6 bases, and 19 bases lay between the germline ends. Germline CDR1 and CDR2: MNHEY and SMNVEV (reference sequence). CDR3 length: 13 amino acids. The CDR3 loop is CATYSGGVGEQYF. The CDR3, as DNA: TGTGCCACCTACTCGGGCGGCGTCGGCGAGCAGTACTTC.

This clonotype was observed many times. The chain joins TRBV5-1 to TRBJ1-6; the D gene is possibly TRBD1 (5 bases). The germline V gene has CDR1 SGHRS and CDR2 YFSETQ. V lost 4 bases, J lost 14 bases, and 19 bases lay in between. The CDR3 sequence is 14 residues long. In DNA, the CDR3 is TGCGCCAGCAGCCAGGACACCTCCGGAATGGCCCTCCACTTT. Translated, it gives CASSQDTSGMALHF.

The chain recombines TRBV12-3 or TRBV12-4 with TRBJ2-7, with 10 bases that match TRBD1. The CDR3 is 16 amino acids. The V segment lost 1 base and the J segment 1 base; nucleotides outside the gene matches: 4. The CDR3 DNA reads TGTGCCAGCAGTTTAGGCCGGACAGGGGGTTCCTACGAGCAGTACTTC. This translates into CASSLGRTGGSYEQYF.

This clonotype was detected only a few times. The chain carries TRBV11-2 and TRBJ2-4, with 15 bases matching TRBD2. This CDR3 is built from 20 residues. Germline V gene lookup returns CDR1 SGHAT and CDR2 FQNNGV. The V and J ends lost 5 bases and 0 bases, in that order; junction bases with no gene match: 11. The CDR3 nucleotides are TGTGCCAGCAGCCGACGGACTAGCGGGGGGGCAGGTAGAGCCAAAAACATTCAGTACTTC. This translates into CASSRRTSGGAGRAKNIQYF.

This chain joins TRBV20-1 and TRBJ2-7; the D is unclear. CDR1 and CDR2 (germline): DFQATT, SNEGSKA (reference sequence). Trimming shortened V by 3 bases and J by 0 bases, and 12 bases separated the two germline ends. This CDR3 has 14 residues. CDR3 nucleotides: TGCAGTGCTAGGTCCCAGCAGAGCTCCTACGAGCAGTACTTC. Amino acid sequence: CSARSQQSSYEQYF.

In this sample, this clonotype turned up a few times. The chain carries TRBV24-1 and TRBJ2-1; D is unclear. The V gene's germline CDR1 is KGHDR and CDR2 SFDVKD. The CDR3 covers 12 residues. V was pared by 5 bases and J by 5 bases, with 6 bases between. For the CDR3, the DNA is TGTGCCACCAGTGGGCCCGACAATGAGCAGTTCTTC. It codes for CATSGPDNEQFF.